One sample yielded the 7 T cell receptor beta chains listed below, sequenced in a study of blood T cell repertoires in COVID-19. TCRdb keeps only in-frame clones here, not all; method: immunoSEQ multiplex PCR. The sample lists some 64,000 clones, 70% to 90% seen once, with under 5% in the top ten. The sample was peripheral blood. Receptors originate from a man between 65 and 85 years old with acute or convalescent COVID-19.

The chain joins TRBV9 to TRBJ1-4; 8 bases are shared with TRBD1. From germline, CDR1 is SGDLS and CDR2 YYNGEE. CDR3 length: 15 residues. Trimming at V came to 6 bases and at J to 6 bases, leaving 10 bases not matched to a gene. CDR3 loop: CASNRGDKMDEKLFF. The CDR3 nucleotides are TGTGCCAGCAACAGGGGGGACAAAATGGATGAAAAACTGTTTTTT.

The rearrangement links TRBV9 to TRBJ2-5; 13 bases line up with TRBD2. The CDR3 totals 16 residues. V was pared by 4 bases and J by 5 bases, with 8 bases of the junction left unmatched. Germline CDR1 SGDLS, CDR2 YYNGEE. The CDR3 region is CASSLTSGGVGETQYF. As DNA, the CDR3 is TGTGCCAGCAGCTTAACTAGCGGGGGGGTCGGGGAGACCCAGTACTTC.

The chain recombines TRBV28 with TRBJ1-4, with a tentative D call TRBD1 (5 bases). Per the germline V gene, CDR1 is MDHEN and CDR2 is SYDVKM. The V gene lost 6 bases and the J gene lost 0 bases, with 14 bases spanning the gap. This CDR3 contains 16 residues. The CDR3 sequence is CASSWGGSATNEKLFF. The CDR3 DNA follows: TGTGCCAGCAGCTGGGGCGGATCTGCAACTAATGAAAAACTGTTTTTT.

The chain has TRBV5-1 and TRBJ1-1, with TRBD1 matching over 7 bases. Germline V lookup: CDR1 SGHRS, CDR2 YFSETQ. The CDR3 covers 17 residues. Losses at the gene ends were 1 base for V and 2 bases for J; bases not matched to a gene: 11. CDR3 sequence (DNA): TGCGCCAGCAGCTTGTTAAGGGGGCCACAGGGAAACACTGAAGCTTTCTTT. Protein: CASSLLRGPQGNTEAFF.

The genes are TRBV6-2 or TRBV6-3 and TRBJ2-7, with 8 nucleotides matching TRBD1. The CDR3 sequence is 16 residues long. The germline V gene encodes CDR1 MNHEY and CDR2 SVGEGT. The ends lost 4 bases at V and 4 bases at J; junction bases unmatched: 12. The CDR3 DNA reads as TGTGCCAGCAGTTCGTGGTCCAGGACAGGGAAATACGAGCAGTACTTC. Translated: CASSSWSRTGKYEQYF.

The chain has TRBV4-1 and TRBJ2-7, with 9 bases lining up with TRBD1. CDR3 length equals 15 residues. The ends lost 1 base at V and 3 bases at J; junction bases unmatched: 4. Germline V CDR1 and CDR2: MGHRA, YSYEKL. The CDR3 loop is CASSQARDRVYEQYF. As DNA, the CDR3 is TGCGCCAGCAGCCAAGCCCGGGACAGGGTCTACGAGCAGTACTTC.

The rearrangement links TRBV7-2 to TRBJ1-5; D is unresolved. CDR3 length: 14 residues. From germline, CDR1 is SGHTA and CDR2 FQGNSA. V lost 1 base and J 10 bases, leaving 14 bases between the germline ends. CDR3 sequence: CASSLDSPIDPQHF. CDR3 in DNA: TGTGCCAGCAGCTTAGACAGTCCAATTGATCCCCAGCATTTT.